Listed below are T cell receptor beta chains from one sample, sequenced in a study of identical twins. A single record per CDR3 protein comes from TCRdb applying MiXCR to the 5' RACE reads. The profile shows 1.5 million to 2 million distinct CDR3 sequences, under 35% of them singletons. Sequencing input: cord blood. The receptors originated from a newborn girl in good health. The conserved cysteine and the conserved F or W are not part of the CDR3 here. Part of the rows lack a size; the others show once, few, many or a class for expanded clones.

TRBJ2-1,once,TRBV24-1,ATSKLSSTSGRAKYNEQF
TRBJ1-4,few,TRBV24-1,ATLGSLEKLF
TRBJ2-2,NA,TRBV3-1,ASSQSGTNTGELF
TRBJ1-2,NA,TRBV20-1,SAPTGGGGYT
TRBJ1-6,once,TRBV28,ASISGVSPLH
TRBJ2-4,NA,TRBV21-1,ASRPRQGPPKAKNIQY
TRBJ1-5,NA,TRBV19,ASSIESNQPQH
TRBJ2-1,once,TRBV4-2,ASSSDVSSYNEQF
TRBJ1-1,NA,TRBV7-9,AGGQGNTEAF
TRBJ2-1,few,TRBV9,ASSVVAQGGNEQF
TRBJ2-7,NA,TRBV3-1,ASSGLALRSSYEQY
TRBJ1-2,few,TRBV3-1,ASSQGTGAYGYT
TRBJ2-5,NA,TRBV20-1,SARHTSGRGETQY
TRBJ2-3,few,TRBV6-5,ASRPDRGTDTRY
TRBJ2-7,many,TRBV27,ASSLGRYNEQY
TRBJ2-4,NA,TRBV6-5,ASSYSKSVKRPQAKNIQY
TRBJ1-2,NA,TRBV14,ASSQDGVRFSYGYT
TRBJ1-1,few,TRBV7-2,ASSFTRAMNTEAF
TRBJ2-7,many,TRBV20-1,SARQAGSNEQY
TRBJ1-4,NA,TRBV6-2/TRBV6-3,ASTSGRSNEKLF
TRBJ2-7,few,TRBV4-1,ASSQVRSSGVLYEQY
TRBJ2-1,NA,TRBV7-2,ASSPEVPYNEQF
TRBJ1-5,NA,TRBV12-3/TRBV12-4,ASSTGFGSNQPQH
TRBJ1-5,NA,TRBV20-1,SAGPGWNQPQH
TRBJ2-5,NA,TRBV20-1,SATIAGRQETQY
TRBJ1-5,few,TRBV3-1,ASSPRGFGNQPQH
TRBJ2-1,few,TRBV27,ASTARGGLAGAEQF
TRBJ2-1,NA,TRBV12-3/TRBV12-4,ASSFGGSKNEQF